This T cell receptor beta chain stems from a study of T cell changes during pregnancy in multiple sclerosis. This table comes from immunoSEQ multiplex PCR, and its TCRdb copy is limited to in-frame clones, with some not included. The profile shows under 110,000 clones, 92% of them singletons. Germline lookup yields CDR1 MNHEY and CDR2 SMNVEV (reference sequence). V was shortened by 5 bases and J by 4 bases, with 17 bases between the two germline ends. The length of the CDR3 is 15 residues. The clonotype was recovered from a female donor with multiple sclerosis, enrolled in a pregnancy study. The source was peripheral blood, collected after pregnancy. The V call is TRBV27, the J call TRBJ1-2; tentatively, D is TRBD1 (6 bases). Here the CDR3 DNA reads TGTGCCAGCAGTCATGGGCCCCAGGGGTTCTATGGCTACACCTTC. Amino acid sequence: CASSHGPQGFYGYTF.